This T cell receptor (beta chain) was observed in a study of CD8+ T cells in alopecia areata. Study-wide points: Numerous expanded lesional clones remained in scalp and blood during tofacitinib.

Germline V gene data show CDR1 as MNHNS and CDR2 as SASEGT. CDR3 size: 16 residues. This clone was counted between two and nine times. Its antigen is undetermined. A read error may account for a junction end that differs from germline. Specified treatment: oral pan-JAK inhibitor, 5-10 mg twice daily. Reverse transcribed after extraction, RNA yielded cDNA as the sequencing template. TCRdb keeps only in-frame clones here, not all; method: immunoSEQ multiplex PCR. The table records more than 150,000 clones, 40% to 65% of them present only once. The chain joins TRBV6-1 to TRBJ2-3; TRBD2 agrees at 10 bases. This sequence was found in a human donor with alopecia areata. Sequencing used CD8+ T cells sorted from blood, obtained at approximately week 51, from a patient treated with tofacitinib. This chain's CDR3 is CAISERAGGSTDTQYF. DNA of the CDR3: TGTGCCATCAGTGAAAGAGCGGGGGGGAGCACAGATACGCAGTATTTT.